The 25 T cell receptor beta chains presented below share a single source sample, sequenced in a study of human T cells and chemical hapten exposure. Specified time point: healthy volunteer bleed at 2 weeks. The authors extracted total RNA from unfractionated whole blood. TCRdb analysed the RACE reads with MiXCR anew, one entry per CDR3 protein. Of 130,000 or so distinct CDR3 sequences in the sample, more than 7.5% were seen once. Sequenced material: whole blood. The origin of the receptors is a male donor in good health. Some clones in this sample may be carry-over from other donors' samples.

This clonotype came up a few times. The chain is built from TRBV28 and TRBJ2-3; 7 bases map to TRBD2. The CDR3 contains 16 residues. The J segment lost 1 base and the V segment lost 5 bases, leaving 9 bases of the junction unmatched. CDR1 and CDR2 (germline): MDHEN, SYDVKM. This CDR3 is CASSPLAEGGTDTQYF. CDR3 coding DNA: TGTGCCAGCAGTCCCCTAGCGGAAGGGGGCACAGATACGCAGTATTTT.

In its sample, this clonotype was seen a few times. The chain recombines TRBV7-2 with TRBJ2-3, with D perhaps being TRBD1 or TRBD2 (6 bases each). Trimming cost V 5 bases and J 4 bases, with 16 bases left between them. This CDR3 has 15 residues. The V gene's germline CDR1 is SGHTA and CDR2 FQGNSA. The CDR3: CASSPWGAGADTQYF. Here the CDR3 DNA reads TGTGCCAGCAGCCCCTGGGGGGCAGGGGCAGATACGCAGTATTTT.

The V call is TRBV27, the J call TRBJ2-1; D call uncertain. Germline V gives CDR1 MNHEY, CDR2 SMNVEV (reference sequence). V gave up 6 bases and J gave up 8 bases, with 14 bases separating them. This CDR3 has 13 amino acids. The chain's CDR3 is CASSLGMADEQFF. CDR3 bases: TGTGCCAGCAGCCTAGGAATGGCTGATGAGCAGTTCTTC.

This clonotype was seen many times. V gene TRBV18 combines with J gene TRBJ2-2, with 8 bases identical to TRBD1. V gave up 3 bases and J gave up 0 bases; unmatched junction bases: 0. In germline, CDR1 is KGHSH, CDR2 LQKENI. The CDR3 runs 15 residues. As DNA, the CDR3 is TGTGCCAGCTCACCGGGACAGGCGAACACCGGGGAGCTGTTTTTT. Translated, it gives CASSPGQANTGELFF.

In this sample, this clonotype turned up many times. The chain joins TRBV11-2 to TRBJ2-1; D gene unclear. Germline V gene data show CDR1 as SGHAT and CDR2 as FQNNGV. CDR3 length: 11 amino acids. Trimming took 7 bases from V and 9 from J, leaving 10 bases between them. CDR3 DNA: TGTGCCAGCACCCCCATGCGTGAGCAGTTCTTC. Translation: CASTPMREQFF. Drawing the rest from reference TRBV11-2 and TRBJ2-1, the complete variable domain is EAGVAQSPRYKIIEKRQSVAFWCNPISGHATLYWYQQILGQGPKLLIQFQNNGVVDDSQLPKDRFSAERLKGVDSTLKIQPAKLEDSAVYLCASTPMREQFFGPGTRLTVL.

This clonotype was seen many times. J is TRBJ1-1 and V is TRBV29-1, with 8 bases that match TRBD1. The CDR3 extends over 14 amino acids. Per the germline V gene, CDR1 is SQVTM and CDR2 is ANQGSEA. The trim removed 7 bases at V and 3 bases at J, leaving 10 bases unmatched. CDR3 bases: TGCAGCGCGAGGACAGGGCTGTTGGACACTGAAGCTTTCTTT. This gives the protein CSARTGLLDTEAFF.

The chain has TRBV20-1 and TRBJ1-5; tentative D call: TRBD1 (6 bases). Germline-derived CDR1 and CDR2 are DFQATT and SNEGSKA (reference sequence). This CDR3 spans 16 amino acids. Trimming took 6 bases from V and 0 from J, leaving 18 bases between them. The chain's CDR3 is CSALSGQLYSNQPQHF. CDR3 nucleotides: TGCAGTGCCCTCTCCGGACAGCTCTATAGCAATCAGCCCCAGCATTTT.

The chain has TRBV2 and TRBJ2-7; 8 bases map to TRBD2. Germline V gives CDR1 SNHLY, CDR2 FYNNEI. Germline trimming cut 2 bases from V and 1 base from J; bases unmatched to any gene: 4. CDR3 length: 15 residues. The CDR3 sequence: CASSEKRELSYEQYF. The CDR3 coding sequence is TGTGCCAGCAGTGAAAAGCGGGAGCTATCCTACGAGCAGTACTTC.

In its sample, this clonotype was seen a few times. This chain links TRBV7-9 with TRBJ2-2; D is possibly TRBD1 (6 bases). The V end was cut by 1 base, the J end by 3 bases, with 21 bases between. This CDR3 region has 19 residues. Germline assignment: CDR1 SEHNR and CDR2 FQNEAQ (reference sequence). The chain's CDR3 is CASSLDPAQGRRDTGELFF. DNA of the CDR3: TGTGCCAGCAGCTTAGATCCCGCTCAGGGGCGCAGGGACACCGGGGAGCTGTTTTTT.

This clonotype was recorded at least ten times. This CDR3 is CASTRGLAGAQETQYF. The CDR3 nucleotides are TGCGCCAGTACCCGTGGACTAGCGGGGGCTCAAGAGACCCAGTACTTC. The chain links TRBV5-1 to TRBJ2-5; the match to TRBD2 covers 13 bases. CDR3 size: 16 residues. The V gene's germline CDR1 is SGHRS and CDR2 YFSETQ. Unmatched junction bases numbered 9, after V lost 8 bases and J lost 2 bases.

To note about this clonotype: A much larger clone sits a single nucleotide away, making a read error possible. The chain uses TRBV7-2 and TRBJ1-3; no reliable D call. The germline CDR1 and CDR2 sequences are SGHTA and FQGNSA. Trimming cost V 1 base and J 4 bases, with 20 bases left between them. This CDR3 region has 18 residues. The CDR3 nucleotides are TGTGCCAGCAGCTTAGAAAGTGAGGGCGCTCTTCGCGGAAACACCATATATTTT. This encodes CASSLESEGALRGNTIYF.

This clonotype has ten or more counts. The genes are TRBV20-1 and TRBJ1-4, with a tentative D call TRBD1 (6 bases). This CDR3 region has 13 residues. Trimming shortened V by 3 bases and J by 8 bases, and 13 bases separated the two germline ends. Germline-derived CDR1 and CDR2 are DFQATT and SNEGSKA (reference sequence). The CDR3 reads CSASSGQHEKLFF. The CDR3 DNA follows: TGCAGTGCTAGTTCCGGACAGCACGAAAAACTGTTTTTT.

This chain connects TRBV12-3 or TRBV12-4 to TRBJ2-1; 8 positions match TRBD2. V gave up 3 bases and J gave up 8 bases; unmatched junction bases: 9. CDR3 length: 15 residues. CDR3: CASSFPSGGRDEQFF. The CDR3 DNA follows: TGTGCCAGCAGTTTTCCCAGCGGGGGTAGAGATGAGCAGTTCTTC.

This clonotype appeared a few times. This rearrangement joins TRBV6-5 to TRBJ2-3; 7 bases map to TRBD1. The germline V gene has CDR1 MNHEY and CDR2 SVGAGI. This CDR3 is built from 15 residues. The ends lost 6 bases at V and 0 bases at J; junction bases unmatched: 6. The CDR3 is CASSRKGASTDTQYF. DNA for the CDR3: TGTGCCAGCAGCCGCAAGGGGGCTAGCACAGATACGCAGTATTTT.

This clonotype showed up just a few times. The chain recombines TRBV12-3 or TRBV12-4 with TRBJ2-4; 7 bases line up with TRBD1. Germline trimming cut 3 bases from V and 8 bases from J; bases unmatched to any gene: 7. The CDR3 consists of 14 residues. The CDR3 nucleotides read TGTGCCAGCAGTTTCCCCAGACAGGGAGACATTCAGTACTTC. It yields the protein CASSFPRQGDIQYF.

This clonotype was seen a few times. The gene calls are TRBV25-1 and TRBJ2-6, with D possibly called TRBD1 or TRBD2 (6 bases each). The V end lost 4 bases, the J end lost 0 bases, and 28 bases lay between the germline ends. Germline CDR1 is MGHDK and CDR2 is SYGVNS. The CDR3 is 22 amino acids. The CDR3 sequence is CASSGGGKATGYPSSGANVLTF. The DNA for the CDR3 is TGTGCCAGCAGTGGTGGGGGGAAAGCGACAGGTTACCCTAGCTCTGGGGCCAACGTCCTGACTTTC.

V is TRBV12-3 or TRBV12-4 and J is TRBJ1-2; D is perhaps TRBD1 (6 bases). Trimming removed 5 bases at V and 3 bases at J, with 13 bases between. This CDR3 has 14 amino acids. CDR3 DNA: TGTGCCAGCAGTCCAGAACAGGGATACTATGGCTACACCTTC. Protein sequence: CASSPEQGYYGYTF.

This clonotype appeared a few times. The chain is built from TRBV12-3 or TRBV12-4 and TRBJ2-1, with TRBD1 identical over 8 bases. The J segment lost 9 bases and the V segment lost 5 bases, leaving 6 bases of the junction unmatched. The CDR3 is made up of 13 amino acids. CDR3 nucleotide sequence: TGTGCCAGCAGTGACACAGGGGGAGGTGAGCAGTTCTTC. Its protein product is CASSDTGGGEQFF.

A remark on this clonotype: A much more abundant neighbour one base away suggests this may be a read error. The J gene is TRBJ1-5, the V gene TRBV6-2 or TRBV6-3; TRBD1 might be the D (5 bases). Trimming took 0 bases from V and 2 from J, leaving 5 bases between them. The CDR3 is 14 residues long. CDR1 is MNHEY, CDR2 SVGEGT, per germline. The CDR3 DNA is TGTGCCAGCAGTTACTCAGGGGGCAATCAGCCCCAGCATTTT. Translated: CASSYSGGNQPQHF.

This clonotype was recorded many times. The V and J genes are TRBV20-1 and TRBJ2-7; D tentatively reads TRBD1 or TRBD2 (5 bases each). V was trimmed by 5 bases and J by 0 bases, leaving 11 bases between them. Per the germline V gene, CDR1 is DFQATT and CDR2 is SNEGSKA (reference sequence). The CDR3 length is 13 residues. The chain's CDR3 is CSAPGPTSYEQYF. CDR3 nucleotide sequence: TGCAGTGCTCCGGGACCAACCTCCTACGAGCAGTACTTC.

Only a few counts were recorded for this clonotype. The chain employs TRBV12-3 or TRBV12-4 and TRBJ2-5; 9 bases are a match to TRBD1. The trim removed 3 bases at V and 2 bases at J, leaving 4 bases unmatched. This CDR3 has 15 amino acids. For the CDR3, the DNA is TGTGCCAGCAGTTTGGACAGGGGAAGGCAAGAGACCCAGTACTTC. This codes for CASSLDRGRQETQYF.

This sequence joins TRBV28 and TRBJ2-5, with TRBD2 matching 10 bases. The V segment lost 6 bases and the J segment 2 bases; nucleotides outside the gene matches: 12. Germline assignment: CDR1 MDHEN and CDR2 SYDVKM. The CDR3 runs to 17 residues. In DNA form, the CDR3 reads TGTGCCAGCAGCCATAAACCTCTAGCGGGAGCGCAAGAGACCCAGTACTTC. Translation: CASSHKPLAGAQETQYF.

The J gene is TRBJ1-1, the V gene TRBV2, with TRBD1 matching over 7 bases. The CDR3 runs 16 residues. From germline, CDR1 is SNHLY and CDR2 FYNNEI. The V gene end was trimmed by 5 bases and the J gene end by 0 bases; junction bases not matched to a gene: 9. CDR3 coding DNA: TGTGCCAGCAGTCCCAGGGGGACTCTTATGAACACTGAAGCTTTCTTT. This encodes CASSPRGTLMNTEAFF.

This clonotype was seen many times. The rearrangement uses TRBV3-1 and TRBJ2-2; 9 bases fit TRBD1. CDR1 is LGHDT and CDR2 is YNNKEL in the germline V gene (reference sequence). V shed 2 bases and J 13 bases; nucleotides not matched to a gene: 14. The length of the CDR3 is 16 residues. The chain's CDR3 is CASSQKGGTGWSWLFF. CDR3 nucleotide sequence: TGTGCCAGCAGCCAAAAAGGCGGGACAGGGTGGAGTTGGCTGTTTTTT.

In regard to this clonotype: With a much larger clone just one base away, this may be a read error. The V call is TRBV6-2 or TRBV6-3, the J call TRBJ2-7, with a tentative D call TRBD1 (6 bases). This CDR3 is 13 amino acids long. Trimming left V 8 bases short and J 7 bases short, with 18 bases between. The germline CDR1 and CDR2 sequences are MNHEY and SVGEGT. For the CDR3, the DNA is TGTGCCAGCGGAAGACAAGAACAGGGTGAGCAGTACTTC. It encodes CASGRQEQGEQYF.